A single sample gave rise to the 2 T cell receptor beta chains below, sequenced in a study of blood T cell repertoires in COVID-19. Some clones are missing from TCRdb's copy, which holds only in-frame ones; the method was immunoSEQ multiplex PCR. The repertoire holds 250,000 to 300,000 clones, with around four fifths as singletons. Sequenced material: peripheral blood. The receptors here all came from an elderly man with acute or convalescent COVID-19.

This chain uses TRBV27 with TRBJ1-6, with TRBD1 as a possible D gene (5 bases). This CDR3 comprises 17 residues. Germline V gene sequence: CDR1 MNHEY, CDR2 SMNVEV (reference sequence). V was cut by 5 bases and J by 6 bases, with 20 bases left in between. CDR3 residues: CASSLIGGSGGNSPLHF. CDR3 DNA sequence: TGTGCCAGCAGTCTTATCGGGGGGTCTGGAGGTAATTCACCCCTCCACTTT.

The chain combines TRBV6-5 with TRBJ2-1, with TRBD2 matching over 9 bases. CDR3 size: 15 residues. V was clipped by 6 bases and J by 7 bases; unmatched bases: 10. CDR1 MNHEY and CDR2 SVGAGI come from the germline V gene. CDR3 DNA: TGTGCCAGCAGCAGGGGACTAGCAGGAAGGAATGAGCAGTTCTTC. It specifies CASSRGLAGRNEQFF.